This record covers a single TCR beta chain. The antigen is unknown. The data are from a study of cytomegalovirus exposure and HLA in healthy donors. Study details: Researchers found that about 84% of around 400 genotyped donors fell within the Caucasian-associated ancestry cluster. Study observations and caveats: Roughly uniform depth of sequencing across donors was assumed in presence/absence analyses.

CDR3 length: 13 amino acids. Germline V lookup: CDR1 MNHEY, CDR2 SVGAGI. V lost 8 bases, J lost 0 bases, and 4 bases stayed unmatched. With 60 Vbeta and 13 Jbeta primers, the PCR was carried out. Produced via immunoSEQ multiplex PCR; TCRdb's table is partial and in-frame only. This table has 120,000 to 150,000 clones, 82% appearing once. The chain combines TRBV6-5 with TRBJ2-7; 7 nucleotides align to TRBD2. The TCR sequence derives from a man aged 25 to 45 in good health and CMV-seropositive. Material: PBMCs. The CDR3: CASQSGVSYEQYF. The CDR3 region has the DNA TGTGCCAGCCAGAGCGGGGTCTCCTACGAGCAGTACTTC.